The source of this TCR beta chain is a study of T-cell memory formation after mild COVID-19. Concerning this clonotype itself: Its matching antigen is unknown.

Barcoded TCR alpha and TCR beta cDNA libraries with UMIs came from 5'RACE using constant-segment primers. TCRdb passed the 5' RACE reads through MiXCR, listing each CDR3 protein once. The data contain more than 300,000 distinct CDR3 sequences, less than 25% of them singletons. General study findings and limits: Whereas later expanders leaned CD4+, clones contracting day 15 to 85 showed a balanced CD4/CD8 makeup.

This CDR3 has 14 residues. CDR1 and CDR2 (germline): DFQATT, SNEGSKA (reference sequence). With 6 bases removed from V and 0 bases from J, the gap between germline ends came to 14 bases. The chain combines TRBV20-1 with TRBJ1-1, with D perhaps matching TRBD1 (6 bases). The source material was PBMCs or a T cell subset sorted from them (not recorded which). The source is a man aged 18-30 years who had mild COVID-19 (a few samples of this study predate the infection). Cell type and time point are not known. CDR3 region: CSAEQSGVNTEAFF. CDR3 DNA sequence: TGCAGTGCAGAGCAGTCAGGGGTGAACACTGAAGCTTTCTTT.